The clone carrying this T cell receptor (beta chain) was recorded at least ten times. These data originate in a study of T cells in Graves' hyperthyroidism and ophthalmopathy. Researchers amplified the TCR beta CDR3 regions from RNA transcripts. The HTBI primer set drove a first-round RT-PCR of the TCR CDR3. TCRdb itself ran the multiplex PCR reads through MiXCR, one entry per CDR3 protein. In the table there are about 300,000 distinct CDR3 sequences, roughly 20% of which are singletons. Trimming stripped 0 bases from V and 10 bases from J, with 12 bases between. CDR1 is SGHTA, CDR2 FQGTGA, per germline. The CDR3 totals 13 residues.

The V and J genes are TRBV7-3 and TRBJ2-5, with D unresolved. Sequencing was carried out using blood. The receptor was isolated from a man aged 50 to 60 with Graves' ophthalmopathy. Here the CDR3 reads CASSLTSDGLQYF. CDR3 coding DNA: TGTGCCAGCAGCTTAACGAGCGACGGGCTCCAGTACTTC.